One sample yielded the 27 T cell receptor beta chains listed below, sequenced in a study of T cell responses to AZD1222 COVID-19 vaccine (dated by TCRdb to the early 2020s). The method behind the library was the immunoSEQ multiplex PCR assay. Here the immuneACCESS table is served through TCRdb, limited to in-frame sequences with V and J called. Missing clones are a known gap in these copies; in checked studies unresolved V genes cover under half, and the rest lacks a known reason. The sample table holds 150,000 to 200,000 clones, of which about 90% were seen once. 0.4% to 0.5% of the sample comes from the top ten. The time point tag for this specimen amounts to: baseline before first vaccination. Material: peripheral blood, obtained on day 0 of AZD1222 vaccination. These receptors were collected from an adult in good health.

V gene TRBV30 combines with J gene TRBJ1-1; 10 bases agree with TRBD1. The germline V gene encodes CDR1 GTSNPN and CDR2 SVGIG (reference sequence). This CDR3 is 14 amino acids long. J lost 3 bases, V lost 2 bases, and 3 bases had no gene match. The CDR3 bases are TGTGCCTGGAGTTCAGGGACAGGGGACACTGAAGCTTTCTTT. Protein: CAWSSGTGDTEAFF.

The chain uses TRBV5-4 and TRBJ2-2, with 7 nucleotides matching TRBD1. Trimming removed 1 base from V and 3 bases from J; junction bases left unmatched: 3. The CDR3 loop spans 15 amino acids. Germline assignment: CDR1 SGHNT and CDR2 YYREEE (reference sequence). Here the CDR3 reads CASSLSGGYTGELFF. Written as DNA, the CDR3 is TGTGCCAGCAGCTTGTCAGGGGGTTACACCGGGGAGCTGTTTTTT.

CDR3 in DNA: TGTGCCAGCAGGGGGAGTGGCGACACTGAAGCTTTCTTT. Its protein is CASRGSGDTEAFF. The V gene is TRBV7-8, the J gene TRBJ1-1; D unclear. CDR3 size: 13 residues. The germline CDR1 and CDR2 sequences are SGHVS and FQNEAQ. Trimming stripped 6 bases from V and 3 bases from J, with 11 bases between.

This rearrangement joins TRBV5-4 to TRBJ2-1, with TRBD2 matching 8 bases. Trimming removed 5 bases from V and 3 bases from J; junction bases left unmatched: 10. This CDR3 contains 16 residues. CDR1 SGHNT and CDR2 YYREEE come from the germline V gene (reference sequence). CDR3 sequence (DNA): TGTGCCAGCAGTCAGCGGGGGACGCCATTCTACAATGAGCAGTTCTTC. Translated: CASSQRGTPFYNEQFF.

The chain links TRBV27 to TRBJ2-7; no definite D call. Trimming pared 5 bases from V and 3 bases from J, leaving 11 bases between. This CDR3 contains 13 residues. Germline V gene lookup returns CDR1 MNHEY and CDR2 SMNVEV (reference sequence). CDR3 bases: TGTGCCAGCAGTGTGGGTTCCCTCTACGAGCAGTACTTC. Amino acids: CASSVGSLYEQYF.

V and J are TRBV24-1 and TRBJ1-2; TRBD1 aligns across 8 bases. V was clipped by 2 bases and J by 2 bases; unmatched bases: 3. This CDR3 region has 15 residues. The germline CDR1 and CDR2 sequences are KGHDR and SFDVKD. CDR3 DNA: TGTGCCACCAGTGATTCCCGGACAGGGAACTATGGCTACACCTTC. Translation gives CATSDSRTGNYGYTF.

J is TRBJ2-1 and V is TRBV4-2, with D maybe TRBD2 (7 bases). V was trimmed by 4 bases and J by 10 bases, leaving 14 bases between them. The CDR3 contains 13 residues. Germline loops: CDR1 LGHNA, CDR2 YNFKEQ. CDR3 loop: CASSPQQGGEQFF. CDR3 coding DNA: TGTGCCAGCAGCCCGCAACAGGGAGGGGAGCAGTTCTTC.

The chain joins TRBV19 to TRBJ1-5, with D possibly matching TRBD1 (5 bases). Germline CDR1 reads LNHDA; CDR2 reads SQIVND (reference sequence). V shed 1 base and J shed 4 bases, with 14 bases lying between them. The CDR3 has 16 residues. The CDR3 sequence: CASSIGTRGRNQPQHF. The CDR3, as DNA: TGTGCCAGTAGTATAGGGACGCGGGGGAGAAATCAGCCCCAGCATTTT.

V usage is TRBV11-3 and J usage is TRBJ2-2; the D is unclear. V gave up 5 bases and J gave up 0 bases, with 13 bases separating them. Per the germline V gene, CDR1 is SGHNT and CDR2 is YENEEA. The CDR3 runs 16 residues. The CDR3 sequence is CASSPTSFANTGELFF. CDR3 bases: TGTGCCAGCAGCCCGACGAGTTTCGCGAACACCGGGGAGCTGTTTTTT.

The chain couples TRBV10-3 to TRBJ1-1, with 8 bases identical to TRBD1. Germline V CDR1 and CDR2: ENHRY, SYGVKD. Trimming removed 4 bases from V and 5 bases from J; junction bases left unmatched: 3. There are 13 residues in the CDR3. The CDR3 loop reads CAISAGQGTEAFF. The CDR3 DNA reads as TGTGCCATCAGTGCCGGACAGGGTACTGAAGCTTTCTTT.

The chain has TRBV3-1 (or the pseudogene TRBV3-2) and TRBJ1-6; D is perhaps TRBD1 (6 bases). This CDR3 comprises 14 residues. Germline V gene sequence: CDR1 LGHDT, CDR2 YNNKEL (reference sequence). Trimming removed 6 bases from V and 7 bases from J, with 13 bases in between. The CDR3 spells CASSHRATNSPLHF. CDR3 sequence (DNA): TGTGCCAGCAGTCACAGGGCAACGAATTCACCCCTCCACTTT.

The rearrangement uses TRBV7-9 and TRBJ2-5; no clear D gene. The CDR3 runs 13 residues. Germline values: CDR1 SEHNR, CDR2 FQNEAQ (reference sequence). V shed 3 bases and J shed 2 bases, with 7 bases lying between them. The CDR3 sequence: CASSFMAQETQYF. In nucleotides, the CDR3 is TGTGCCAGCAGCTTTATGGCGCAAGAGACCCAGTACTTC.

The chain employs TRBV7-9 and TRBJ1-4, with no clear D. CDR1 is SEHNR, CDR2 FQNEAQ, per germline (reference sequence). This CDR3 is 16 amino acids long. Trimming pared 4 bases from V and 7 bases from J, leaving 19 bases between. This CDR3 is CASSSHQDASGEKLFF. CDR3 nucleotide sequence: TGTGCCAGCAGCTCTCACCAGGACGCGTCGGGTGAAAAACTGTTTTTT. Variable domain in full (rest from reference TRBV7-9 and TRBJ1-4): DTGVSQNPRHKITKRGQNVTFRCDPISEHNRLYWYRQTLGQGPEFLTYFQNEAQLEKSRLLSDRFSAERPKGSFSTLEIQRTEQGDSAMYLCASSSHQDASGEKLFFGSGTQLSVL.

This clone was picked up a small number of times. This chain joins TRBV24-1 and TRBJ2-7, with TRBD2 identical over 9 bases. CDR1 is KGHDR, CDR2 SFDVKD, per germline. This CDR3 contains 15 residues. J gave up 3 bases and V 5 bases, and 7 bases lay outside the gene matches. The DNA of the CDR3 is TGTGCCACCAGTGTCGTGACTAGCGGAGGCTACGAGCAGTACTTC. Its protein product is CATSVVTSGGYEQYF.

The chain is built from TRBV9 and TRBJ2-3, with 11 nucleotides matching TRBD1. Losses at the gene ends were 5 bases for V and 7 bases for J; bases not matched to a gene: 12. The CDR3 sequence is 16 residues long. Germline values: CDR1 SGDLS, CDR2 YYNGEE. The CDR3 bases are TGTGCCAGCAGGTCGTTCGGACAGGGGGCGATGAATACGCAGTATTTT. Protein: CASRSFGQGAMNTQYF.

The V call is TRBV19, the J call TRBJ1-3; D is unclear. The CDR3 contains 16 residues. Germline V gives CDR1 LNHDA, CDR2 SQIVND (reference sequence). V dropped 5 bases and J dropped 0 bases, with 14 bases sitting between them. Written as DNA, the CDR3 is TGTGCCAGTAGTCAATCCCAAACTTTCTCTGGAAACACCATATATTTT. Amino acid sequence: CASSQSQTFSGNTIYF.

The chain carries TRBV30 and TRBJ1-3, with 11 bases that match TRBD1. CDR3 size: 15 residues. Germline-derived CDR1 and CDR2 are GTSNPN and SVGIG (reference sequence). Trimming cost V 1 base and J 4 bases; bases outside gene matches: 3. CDR3: CAWSGTGGLGNTIYF. DNA of the CDR3: TGTGCCTGGAGTGGGACAGGGGGCCTCGGAAACACCATATATTTT.

The chain has TRBV27 and TRBJ1-1; 9 positions agree with TRBD1. After removal of 6 bases from V and 0 bases from J, the junction contained 8 bases not matched to a gene. Germline CDR1 reads MNHEY; CDR2 reads SMNVEV (reference sequence). This CDR3 is 16 amino acids long. CDR3 in amino acids: CASRPGTGKMNTEAFF. In nucleotides, the CDR3 is TGTGCCAGCAGACCCGGGACAGGGAAAATGAACACTGAAGCTTTCTTT.

This clone was picked up a small number of times. This chain uses TRBV12-3 or TRBV12-4 with TRBJ1-2, with D unresolved. The CDR3 totals 13 residues. Trimming removed 2 bases at V and 5 bases at J, with 9 bases between. The chain's CDR3 is CASSLRPEYGYTF. Written as DNA, the CDR3 is TGTGCCAGCAGTTTAAGACCGGAATATGGCTACACCTTC.

This clone was detected only once. The chain is built from TRBV19 and TRBJ2-5; TRBD1 matches at 7 bases. Per germline, CDR1 LNHDA and CDR2 SQIVND (reference sequence). This CDR3 contains 16 residues. Trimming cost V 4 bases and J 2 bases; bases outside gene matches: 10. The CDR3 nucleotides are TGTGCCAGTAGTAAGGTACCGGGACAGCTTCAAGAGACCCAGTACTTC. It codes for CASSKVPGQLQETQYF.

This clone was counted between two and nine times. The chain links TRBV28 to TRBJ1-3; D is uncertain. In germline, CDR1 is MDHEN, CDR2 SYDVKM. The CDR3 consists of 14 residues. The V and J ends lost 2 bases and 5 bases respectively, with 10 bases between them. The DNA for the CDR3 is TGTGCCAGCAGTTTACCCAATAATAGAAACACCATATATTTT. Protein: CASSLPNNRNTIYF.

The V call is TRBV5-1, the J call TRBJ2-7, with 12 bases identical to TRBD1. Germline CDR1 is SGHRS and CDR2 is YFSETQ. V was pared by 1 base and J by 4 bases, with 15 bases of the junction left unmatched. The CDR3 is 19 amino acids. The CDR3 spells CASSLQTTTGQGAWYEQYF. The DNA of the CDR3 is TGCGCCAGCAGCTTGCAAACTACCACGGGACAGGGGGCTTGGTACGAGCAGTACTTC.

The chain joins TRBV3-1 (or the pseudogene TRBV3-2) to TRBJ1-2; tentatively, D is TRBD1 (5 bases). The V end was cut by 8 bases, the J end by 2 bases, with 9 bases between. CDR1 and CDR2 (germline): LGHDT, YNNKEL (reference sequence). The CDR3 has 12 residues. CDR3 protein: CASRDLNYGYTF. The CDR3 DNA sequence: TGTGCCAGCCGGGACTTGAACTATGGCTACACCTTC.

This chain connects TRBV28 to TRBJ1-4; the D gene is possibly TRBD1 (5 bases). The CDR3 extends over 16 amino acids. The V gene's germline CDR1 is MDHEN and CDR2 SYDVKM. Trimming shortened V by 5 bases and J by 8 bases, and 21 bases separated the two germline ends. The CDR3 region is CASSINWGGLEEKLFF. In DNA, the CDR3 is TGTGCCAGCAGTATAAATTGGGGGGGGTTAGAAGAAAAACTGTTTTTT.

The chain recombines TRBV11-2 with TRBJ2-1; no firm D call. Trimming took off 3 bases at V and 9 bases at J, with 6 bases between the two ends. CDR3 length: 11 amino acids. Germline loops: CDR1 SGHAT, CDR2 FQNNGV. The DNA for the CDR3 is TGTGCCAGCAGCTTGTTGGGTGAGCAGTTCTTC. Its translation: CASSLLGEQFF.

This clone was found once. This rearrangement joins TRBV10-3 to TRBJ1-2, with TRBD1 matching 8 bases. Trimming took 6 bases from V and 0 from J; bases not matched to a gene: 6. The CDR3 is 15 amino acids. CDR1 is ENHRY and CDR2 is SYGVKD in the germline V gene. The CDR3 spells CAISSGTGSNYGYTF. In nucleotides, the CDR3 is TGTGCCATCAGCTCCGGGACAGGATCTAACTATGGCTACACCTTC.

This chain connects TRBV14 to TRBJ1-2; 8 bases map to TRBD1. From germline, CDR1 is SGHDN and CDR2 FVKESK. The CDR3 runs to 16 residues. Trimming took 4 bases from V and 1 from J; bases not matched to a gene: 8. The CDR3 sequence: CASSRAGGTYNYGYTF. DNA for the CDR3: TGTGCCAGCAGCCGAGCAGGGGGCACCTATAACTATGGCTACACCTTC.